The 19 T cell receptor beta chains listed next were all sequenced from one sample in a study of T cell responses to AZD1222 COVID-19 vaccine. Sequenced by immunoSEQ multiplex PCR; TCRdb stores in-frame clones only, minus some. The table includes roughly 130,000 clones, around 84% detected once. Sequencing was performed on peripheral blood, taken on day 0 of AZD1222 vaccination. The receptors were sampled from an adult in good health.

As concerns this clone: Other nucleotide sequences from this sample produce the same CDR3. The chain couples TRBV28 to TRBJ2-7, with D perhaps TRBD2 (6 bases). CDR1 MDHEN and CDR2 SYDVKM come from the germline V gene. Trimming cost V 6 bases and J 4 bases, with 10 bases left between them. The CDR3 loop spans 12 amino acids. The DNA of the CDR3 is TGTGCCAGCAGCCTCGGGGGTTACGAGCAGTACTTC. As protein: CASSLGGYEQYF.

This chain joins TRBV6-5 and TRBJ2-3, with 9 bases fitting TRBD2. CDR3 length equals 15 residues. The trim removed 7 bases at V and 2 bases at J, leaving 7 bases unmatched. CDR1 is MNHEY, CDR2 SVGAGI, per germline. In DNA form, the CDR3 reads TGTGCCAGCAAGTATAGCGGGGGCTACACAGATACGCAGTATTTT. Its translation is CASKYSGGYTDTQYF.

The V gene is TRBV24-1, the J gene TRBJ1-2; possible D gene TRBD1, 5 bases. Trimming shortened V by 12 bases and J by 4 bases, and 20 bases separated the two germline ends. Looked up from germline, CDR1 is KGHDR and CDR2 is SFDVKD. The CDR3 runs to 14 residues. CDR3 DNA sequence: TGTGCCCCGACTACTGACAGCTTGTTCTATGGCTACACCTTC. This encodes CAPTTDSLFYGYTF.

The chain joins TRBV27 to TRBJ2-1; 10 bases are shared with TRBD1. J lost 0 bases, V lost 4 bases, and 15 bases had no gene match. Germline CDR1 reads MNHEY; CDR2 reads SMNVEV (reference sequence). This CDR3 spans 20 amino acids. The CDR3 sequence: CASSWLGTGEWGVSYNEQFF. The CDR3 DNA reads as TGTGCCAGCAGTTGGCTCGGGACAGGGGAATGGGGGGTCTCCTACAATGAGCAGTTCTTC.

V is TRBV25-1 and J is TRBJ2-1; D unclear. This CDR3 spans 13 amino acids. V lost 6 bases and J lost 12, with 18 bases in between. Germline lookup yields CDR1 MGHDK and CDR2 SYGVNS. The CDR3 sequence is CASSEVVSIPQFF. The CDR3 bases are TGTGCCAGCAGCGAAGTGGTGTCTATCCCGCAGTTCTTC.

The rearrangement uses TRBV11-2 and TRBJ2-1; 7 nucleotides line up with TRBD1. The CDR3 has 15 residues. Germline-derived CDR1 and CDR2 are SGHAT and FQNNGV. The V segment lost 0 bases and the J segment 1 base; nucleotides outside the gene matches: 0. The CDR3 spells CASSLEQGSYNEQFF. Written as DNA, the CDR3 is TGTGCCAGCAGCTTAGAACAGGGGTCCTACAATGAGCAGTTCTTC.

The CDR3 DNA reads as TGTGCCAGTAGTTTGGATAGCGGGAGTTCGGACGAGCAGTACTTC. Translating gives CASSLDSGSSDEQYF. The chain uses TRBV19 and TRBJ2-7, with 9 bases aligning to TRBD2. The CDR3 has 15 amino acids. The germline V gene encodes CDR1 LNHDA and CDR2 SQIVND (reference sequence). Trimming at V came to 5 bases and at J to 5 bases, leaving 10 bases not matched to a gene.

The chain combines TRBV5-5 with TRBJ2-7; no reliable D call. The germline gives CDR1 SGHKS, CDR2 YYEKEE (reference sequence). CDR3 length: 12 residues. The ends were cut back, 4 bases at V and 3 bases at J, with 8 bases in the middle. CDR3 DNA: TGTGCCAGCAGCACCTATATCTACGAGCAGTACTTC. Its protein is CASSTYIYEQYF.

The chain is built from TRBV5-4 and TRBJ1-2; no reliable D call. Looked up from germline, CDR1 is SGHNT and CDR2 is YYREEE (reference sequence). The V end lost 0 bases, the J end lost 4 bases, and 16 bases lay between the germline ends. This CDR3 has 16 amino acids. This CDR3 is CASSLAEGEARYGYTF. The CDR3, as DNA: TGTGCCAGCAGCTTGGCGGAAGGCGAGGCGCGCTATGGCTACACCTTC.

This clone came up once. The CDR3 DNA sequence: TGTGCCAGTAGTATAGCAGGGACAGTATCTTACAATGAGCAGTTCTTC. It yields the protein CASSIAGTVSYNEQFF. The V and J genes are TRBV19 and TRBJ2-1, with 7 bases aligning to TRBD1. The CDR3 runs 16 residues. V lost 1 base, J lost 4 bases, and 7 bases stayed unmatched. Per the germline V gene, CDR1 is LNHDA and CDR2 is SQIVND (reference sequence).

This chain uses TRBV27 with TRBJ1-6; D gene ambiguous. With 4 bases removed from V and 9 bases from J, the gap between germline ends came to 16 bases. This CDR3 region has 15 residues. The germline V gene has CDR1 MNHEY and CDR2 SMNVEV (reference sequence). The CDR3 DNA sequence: TGTGCCAGCAGTTCGGGAGGGCCGCTCGTTTCACCCCTCCACTTT. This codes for CASSSGGPLVSPLHF.

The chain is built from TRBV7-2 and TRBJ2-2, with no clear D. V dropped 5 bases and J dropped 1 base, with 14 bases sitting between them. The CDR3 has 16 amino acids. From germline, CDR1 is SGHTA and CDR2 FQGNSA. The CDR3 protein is CASSRSGFGNTGELFF. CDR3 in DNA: TGTGCCAGCAGCCGTTCAGGTTTTGGGAACACCGGGGAGCTGTTTTTT. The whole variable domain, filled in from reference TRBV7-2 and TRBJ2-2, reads GAGVSQSPSNKVTEKGKDVELRCDPISGHTALYWYRQSLGQGLEFLIYFQGNSAPDKSGLPSDRFSAERTGGSVSTLTIQRTQQEDSAVYLCASSRSGFGNTGELFFGEGSRLTVL.

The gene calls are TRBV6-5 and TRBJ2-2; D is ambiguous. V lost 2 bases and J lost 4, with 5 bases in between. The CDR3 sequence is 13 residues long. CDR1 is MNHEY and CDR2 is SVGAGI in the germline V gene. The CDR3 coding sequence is TGTGCCAGCAGTTACCGGTTCACCGGGGAGCTGTTTTTT. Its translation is CASSYRFTGELFF.

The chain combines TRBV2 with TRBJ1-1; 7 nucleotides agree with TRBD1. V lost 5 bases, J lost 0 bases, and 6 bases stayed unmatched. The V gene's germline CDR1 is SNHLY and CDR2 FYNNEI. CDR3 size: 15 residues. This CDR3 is CASSSRQGLNTEAFF. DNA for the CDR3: TGTGCCAGCAGTTCGAGACAGGGATTGAACACTGAAGCTTTCTTT. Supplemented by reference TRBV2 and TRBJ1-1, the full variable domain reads EPEVTQTPSHQVTQMGQEVILRCVPISNHLYFYWYRQILGQKVEFLVSFYNNEISEKSEIFDDQFSVERPDGSNFTLKIRSTKLEDSAMYFCASSSRQGLNTEAFFGQGTRLTVV.

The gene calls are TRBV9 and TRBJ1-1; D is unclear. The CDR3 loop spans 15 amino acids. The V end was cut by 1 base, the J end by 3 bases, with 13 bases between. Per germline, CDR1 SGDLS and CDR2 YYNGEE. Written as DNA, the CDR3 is TGTGCCAGCAGCGTATCCCCCCGTGGGGACACTGAAGCTTTCTTT. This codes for CASSVSPRGDTEAFF.

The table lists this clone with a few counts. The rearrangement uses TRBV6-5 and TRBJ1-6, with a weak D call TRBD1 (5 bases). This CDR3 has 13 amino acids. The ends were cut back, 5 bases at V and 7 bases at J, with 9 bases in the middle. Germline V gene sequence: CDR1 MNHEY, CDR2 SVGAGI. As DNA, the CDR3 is TGTGCCAGCAGTACCTACAGGAATTCACCCCTCCACTTT. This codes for CASSTYRNSPLHF.

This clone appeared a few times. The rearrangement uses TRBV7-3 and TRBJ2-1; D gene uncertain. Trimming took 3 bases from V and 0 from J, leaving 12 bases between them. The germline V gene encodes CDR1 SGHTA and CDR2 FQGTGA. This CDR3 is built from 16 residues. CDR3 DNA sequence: TGTGCCAGCAGCTTTTTACCCCGGAGCTCCTACAATGAGCAGTTCTTC. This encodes CASSFLPRSSYNEQFF.

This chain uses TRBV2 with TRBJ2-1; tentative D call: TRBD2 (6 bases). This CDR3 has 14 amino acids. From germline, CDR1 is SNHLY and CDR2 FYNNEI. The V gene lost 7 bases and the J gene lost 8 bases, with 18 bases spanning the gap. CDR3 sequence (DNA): TGTGCCAGCAACGGGGGACCAAGGGGAGATGAGCAGTTCTTC. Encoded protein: CASNGGPRGDEQFF.

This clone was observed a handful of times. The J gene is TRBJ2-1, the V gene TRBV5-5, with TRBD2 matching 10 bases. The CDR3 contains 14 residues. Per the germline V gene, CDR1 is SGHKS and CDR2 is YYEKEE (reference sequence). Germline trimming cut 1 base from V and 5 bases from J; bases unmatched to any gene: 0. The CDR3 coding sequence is TGTGCCAGCAGCTTGACTAGCGGGGACAATGAGCAGTTCTTC. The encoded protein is CASSLTSGDNEQFF.